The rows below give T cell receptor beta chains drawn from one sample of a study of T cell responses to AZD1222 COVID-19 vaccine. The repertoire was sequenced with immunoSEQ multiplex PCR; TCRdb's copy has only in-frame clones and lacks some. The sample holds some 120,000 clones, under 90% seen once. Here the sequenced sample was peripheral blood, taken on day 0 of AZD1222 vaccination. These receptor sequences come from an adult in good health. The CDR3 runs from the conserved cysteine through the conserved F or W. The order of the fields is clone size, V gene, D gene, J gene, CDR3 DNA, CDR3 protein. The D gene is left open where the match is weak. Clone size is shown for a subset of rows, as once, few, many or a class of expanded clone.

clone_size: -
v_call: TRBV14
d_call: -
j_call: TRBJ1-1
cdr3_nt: TGTGCCAGCAGCCAACAGCAGAACACTGAAGCTTTCTTT
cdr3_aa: CASSQQQNTEAFF

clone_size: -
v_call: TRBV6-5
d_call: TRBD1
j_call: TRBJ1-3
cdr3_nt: TGTGCCAGCAGTCCACGGGACAGGGGAAGAAACACCATATATTTT
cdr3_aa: CASSPRDRGRNTIYF

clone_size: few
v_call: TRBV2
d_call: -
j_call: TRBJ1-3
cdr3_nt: TGTGCCAGCAGTGGAACCCGCACCTCTGGAAACACCATATATTTT
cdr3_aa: CASSGTRTSGNTIYF

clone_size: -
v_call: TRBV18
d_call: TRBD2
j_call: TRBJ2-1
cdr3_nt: TGTGCCAGCTTAGCCGGGAGGTACAATGAGCAGTTCTTC
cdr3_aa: CASLAGRYNEQFF

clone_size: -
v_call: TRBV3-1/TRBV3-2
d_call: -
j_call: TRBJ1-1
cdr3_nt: TGTGCCAGCAGCCAAGGCTTGAGAGGCACTGAAGCTTTCTTT
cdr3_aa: CASSQGLRGTEAFF

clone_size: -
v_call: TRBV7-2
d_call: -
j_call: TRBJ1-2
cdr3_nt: TGTGCCAGCAGCTTCGGGACGACAGATGGCTACACCTTC
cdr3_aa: CASSFGTTDGYTF

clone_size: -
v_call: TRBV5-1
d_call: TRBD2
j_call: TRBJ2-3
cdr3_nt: TGCGCCAGCAGCTTTCAAGCGGGGGGGCCAGATACGCAGTATTTT
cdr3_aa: CASSFQAGGPDTQYF

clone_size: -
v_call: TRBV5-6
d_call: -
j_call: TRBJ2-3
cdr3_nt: TGTGCCCGCGGGACCACACAATGCACAGATACGCAGTATTTT
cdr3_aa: CARGTTQCTDTQYF

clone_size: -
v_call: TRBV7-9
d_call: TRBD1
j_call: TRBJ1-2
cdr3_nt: TGTGCCAGCAGCTTATTGGGACAGGCAGCTAACTATGGCTACACCTTC
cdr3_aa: CASSLLGQAANYGYTF

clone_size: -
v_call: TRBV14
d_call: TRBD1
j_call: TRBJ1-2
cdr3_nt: TGTGCCAGCAGCCAGATAATCGGGACAGACTATGGCTACACCTTC
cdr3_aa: CASSQIIGTDYGYTF

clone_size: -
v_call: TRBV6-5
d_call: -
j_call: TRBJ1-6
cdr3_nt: TGTGCCAGCAGATCCTCGGGGGCGGGTAATTCACCCCTCCACTTT
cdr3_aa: CASRSSGAGNSPLHF

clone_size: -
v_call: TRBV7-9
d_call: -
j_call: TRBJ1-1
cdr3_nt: TGTGCCAGCAGCTTAGGGGCGAACACTGAAGCTTTCTTT
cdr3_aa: CASSLGANTEAFF

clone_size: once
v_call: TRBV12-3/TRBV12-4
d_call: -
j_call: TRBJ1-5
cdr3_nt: TGTGCCAGCAGTTACAGGTACGATCAGCCCCAGCATTTT
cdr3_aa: CASSYRYDQPQHF